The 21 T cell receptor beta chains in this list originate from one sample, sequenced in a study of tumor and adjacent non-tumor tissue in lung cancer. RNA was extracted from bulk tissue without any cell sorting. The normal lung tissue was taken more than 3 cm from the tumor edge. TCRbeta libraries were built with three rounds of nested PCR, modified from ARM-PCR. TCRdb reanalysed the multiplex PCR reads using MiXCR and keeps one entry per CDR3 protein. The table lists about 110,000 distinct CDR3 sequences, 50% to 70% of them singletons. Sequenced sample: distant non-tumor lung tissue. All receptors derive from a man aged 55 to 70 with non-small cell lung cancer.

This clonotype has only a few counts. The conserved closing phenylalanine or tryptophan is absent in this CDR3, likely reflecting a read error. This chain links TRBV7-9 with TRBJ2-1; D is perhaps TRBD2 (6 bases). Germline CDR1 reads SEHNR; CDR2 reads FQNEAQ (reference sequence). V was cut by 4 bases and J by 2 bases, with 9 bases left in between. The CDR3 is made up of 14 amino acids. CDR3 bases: TGTGCCAGCAGCTCCGGGGGAGCCTACAATGAGCAGTTCTCC. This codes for CASSSGGAYNEQFS.

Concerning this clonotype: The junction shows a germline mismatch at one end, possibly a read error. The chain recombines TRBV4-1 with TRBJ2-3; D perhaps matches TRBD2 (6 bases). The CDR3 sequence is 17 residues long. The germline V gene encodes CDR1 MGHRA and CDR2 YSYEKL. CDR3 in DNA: TGCGCCAGCAGACAAGATCCTTGGGGCGGGATAAAAGAAACGCAGTGTTTT. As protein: CASRQDPWGGIKETQCF.

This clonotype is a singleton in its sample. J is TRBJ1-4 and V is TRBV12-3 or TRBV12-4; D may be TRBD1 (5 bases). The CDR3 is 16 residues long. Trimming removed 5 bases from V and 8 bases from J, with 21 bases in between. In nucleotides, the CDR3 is TGTGCCAGCAGTCCAAGACGGGGACTAGATCTAGAAAAACTGTTTTTT. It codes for CASSPRRGLDLEKLFF.

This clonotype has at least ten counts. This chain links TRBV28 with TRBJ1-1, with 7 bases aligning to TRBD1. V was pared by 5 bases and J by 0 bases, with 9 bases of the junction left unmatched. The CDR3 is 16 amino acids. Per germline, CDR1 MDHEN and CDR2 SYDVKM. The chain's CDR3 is CASSIPGGAMNTEAFF. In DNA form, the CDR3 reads TGTGCCAGCAGTATACCAGGGGGAGCGATGAACACTGAAGCTTTCTTT.

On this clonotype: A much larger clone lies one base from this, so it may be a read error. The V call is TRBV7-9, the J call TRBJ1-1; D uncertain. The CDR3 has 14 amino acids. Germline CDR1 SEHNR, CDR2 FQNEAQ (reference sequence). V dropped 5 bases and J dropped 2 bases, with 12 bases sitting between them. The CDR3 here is CASSPRSGNTEAFF. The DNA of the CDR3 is TGTGCCAGCAGCCCTCGGTCGGGAAACACTGAAGCTTTCTTT.

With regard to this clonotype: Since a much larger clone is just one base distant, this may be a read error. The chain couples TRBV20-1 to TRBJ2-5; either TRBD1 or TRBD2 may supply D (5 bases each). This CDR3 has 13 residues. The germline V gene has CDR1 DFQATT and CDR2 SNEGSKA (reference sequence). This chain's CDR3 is CSASRPGQEAQYF. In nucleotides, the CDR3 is TGCAGTGCTAGTCGGCCGGGGCAAGAGGCCCAGTACTTC.

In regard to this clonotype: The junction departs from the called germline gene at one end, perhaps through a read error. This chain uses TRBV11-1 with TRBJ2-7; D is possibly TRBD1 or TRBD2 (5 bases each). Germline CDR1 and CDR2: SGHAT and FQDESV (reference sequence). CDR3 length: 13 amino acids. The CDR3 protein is CTSSLEGIYEQYF. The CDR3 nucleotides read TGCACCAGCAGCTTAGAGGGGATCTACGAGCAGTACTTT. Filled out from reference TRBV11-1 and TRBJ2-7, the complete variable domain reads EAEVAQSPRYKITEKSQAVAFWCDPISGHATLYWYRQILGQGPELLVQFQDESVVDDSQLPKDRFSAERLKGVDSTLKIQPAELGDSAMYLCTSSLEGIYEQYFGPGTRLTVT.

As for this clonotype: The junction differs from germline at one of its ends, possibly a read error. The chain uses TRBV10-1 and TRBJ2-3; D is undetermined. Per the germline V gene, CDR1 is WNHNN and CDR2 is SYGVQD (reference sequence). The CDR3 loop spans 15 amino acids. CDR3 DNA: TGTGCCAGCAGTGAGAACCCAAGGGCCACAGATAGGCATTATTTT. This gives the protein CASSENPRATDRHYF.

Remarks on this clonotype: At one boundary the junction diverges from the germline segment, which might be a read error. CDR3 sequence: CASSLHVRDWASYSEQFF. CDR3 sequence (DNA): TGTGCCAGCAGCTTACATGTGCGGGACTGGGCCTCCTACAGTGAGCAATTCTTC. J is TRBJ2-1 and V is TRBV11-2, with D perhaps TRBD2 (6 bases). CDR1 is SGHAT and CDR2 is FQNNGV in the germline V gene. The CDR3 extends over 18 amino acids. The entire variable domain, with the rest obtained from reference TRBV11-2 and TRBJ2-1, is as follows: EAGVAQSPRYKIIEKRQSVAFWCNPISGHATLYWYQQILGQGPKLLIQFQNNGVVDDSQLPKDRFSAERLKGVDSTLKIQPAKLEDSAVYLCASSLHVRDWASYSEQFFGPGTRLTVL.

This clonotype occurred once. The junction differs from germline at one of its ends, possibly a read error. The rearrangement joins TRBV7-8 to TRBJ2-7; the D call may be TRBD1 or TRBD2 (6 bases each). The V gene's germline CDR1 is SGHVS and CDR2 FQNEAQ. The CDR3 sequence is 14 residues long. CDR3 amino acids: CTSSQTGALGEQYF. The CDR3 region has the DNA TGTACCAGCAGCCAAACGGGGGCTTTGGGCGAGCAGTACTTC.

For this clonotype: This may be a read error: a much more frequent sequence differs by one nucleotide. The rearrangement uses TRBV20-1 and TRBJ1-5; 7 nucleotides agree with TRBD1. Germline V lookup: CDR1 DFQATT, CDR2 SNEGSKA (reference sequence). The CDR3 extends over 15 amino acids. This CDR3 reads CSVRVPGGKNQPQHF. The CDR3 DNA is TGCAGTGTTAGAGTGCCAGGGGGAAAAAATCAGCCCCAGCATTTT.

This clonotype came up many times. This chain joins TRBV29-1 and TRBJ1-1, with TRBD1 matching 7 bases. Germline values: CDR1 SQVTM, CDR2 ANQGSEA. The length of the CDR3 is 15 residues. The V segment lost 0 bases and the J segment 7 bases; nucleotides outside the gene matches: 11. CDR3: CSVEDLHRGGGEAFF. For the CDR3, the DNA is TGCAGCGTTGAAGACCTTCACAGGGGAGGCGGTGAAGCTTTCTTT.

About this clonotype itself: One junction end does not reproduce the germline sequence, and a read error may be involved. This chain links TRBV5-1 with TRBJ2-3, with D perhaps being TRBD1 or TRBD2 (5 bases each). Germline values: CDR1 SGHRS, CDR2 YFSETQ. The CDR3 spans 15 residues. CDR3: CASSLRGGSTDTEYF. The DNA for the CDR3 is TGCGCCAGCAGCTTGCGGGGCGGTAGCACAGATACGGAGTATTTT.

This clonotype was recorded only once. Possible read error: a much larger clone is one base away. The CDR3 is CAWSVHHNTEAFF. The CDR3 bases are TGTGCCTGGAGTGTACACCATAACACTGAAGCTTTCTTT. This chain joins TRBV30 and TRBJ1-1; D ambiguous. This CDR3 has 13 amino acids. CDR1 and CDR2 (germline): GTSNPN, SVGIG (reference sequence). V dropped 0 bases and J dropped 2 bases, with 7 bases sitting between them.

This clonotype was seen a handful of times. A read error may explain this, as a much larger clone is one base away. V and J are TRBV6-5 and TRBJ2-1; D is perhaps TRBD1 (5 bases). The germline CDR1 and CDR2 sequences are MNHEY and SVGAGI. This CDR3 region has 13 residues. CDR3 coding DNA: TGTACCAGCAGATACCTGACAGACAATGAGCAGTTCTTC. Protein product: CTSRYLTDNEQFF.

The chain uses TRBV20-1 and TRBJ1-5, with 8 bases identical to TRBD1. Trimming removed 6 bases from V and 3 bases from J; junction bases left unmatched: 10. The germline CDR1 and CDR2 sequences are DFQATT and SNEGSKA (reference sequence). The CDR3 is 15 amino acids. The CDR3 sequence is CSALDRVTNNQPQHF. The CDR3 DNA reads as TGCAGTGCCTTGGACAGGGTGACGAACAATCAGCCCCAGCATTTT.

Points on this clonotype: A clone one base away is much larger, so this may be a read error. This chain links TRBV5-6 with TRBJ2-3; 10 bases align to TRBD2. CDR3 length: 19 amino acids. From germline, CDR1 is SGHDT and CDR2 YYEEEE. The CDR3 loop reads CASSWRGSSGGPSTDKQYF. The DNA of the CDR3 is TGTGCCAGCAGCTGGAGGGGGTCTAGCGGGGGCCCGAGCACAGATAAGCAGTATTTT.

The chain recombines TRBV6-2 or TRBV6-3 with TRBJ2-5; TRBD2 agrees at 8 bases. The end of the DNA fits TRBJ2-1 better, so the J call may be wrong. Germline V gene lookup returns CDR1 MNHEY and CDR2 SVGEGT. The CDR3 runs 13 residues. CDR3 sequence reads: CASRTSGQETQFF. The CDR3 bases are TGTGCCAGTCGCACTAGCGGCCAAGAGACCCAGTTCTTC.

The CDR3 bases are TGTGCCAGCAGACTGGGACTGAGAATGGAGTATTTT. This sequence encodes CASRLGLRMEYF. V usage is TRBV6-5 and J usage is TRBJ2-3; D might be TRBD2 (6 bases). The CDR3 extends over 12 amino acids. Trimming took 6 bases from V and 13 from J, leaving 17 bases between them. CDR1 is MNHEY, CDR2 SVGAGI, per germline.

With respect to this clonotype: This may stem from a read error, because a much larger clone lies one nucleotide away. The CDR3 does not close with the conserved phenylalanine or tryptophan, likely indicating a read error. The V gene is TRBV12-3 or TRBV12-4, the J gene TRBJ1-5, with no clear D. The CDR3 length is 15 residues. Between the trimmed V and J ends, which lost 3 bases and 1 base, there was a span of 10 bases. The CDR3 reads CASSFGLRSNQPQHC. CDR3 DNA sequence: TGTGCCAGCAGTTTCGGGCTACGCAGCAATCAGCCCCAGCATTGT.

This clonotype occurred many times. CDR3 loop: CASSLRTAVHEQYF. The CDR3 DNA reads as TGTGCCAGCAGCCTCCGGACAGCTGTTCACGAGCAGTACTTC. The chain has TRBV4-2 and TRBJ2-7; TRBD1 is a possible D gene (6 bases). CDR1 and CDR2 (germline): LGHNA, YNFKEQ. The CDR3 runs 14 residues. V was clipped by 4 bases and J by 5 bases, with 15 bases between them.